Each of the 8 T cell receptor beta chains below was sequenced from the same sample in a study of T cell responses to AZD1222 COVID-19 vaccine. The assay was immunoSEQ multiplex PCR, and TCRdb's table has in-frame clones only and misses some. The sample includes around 160,000 clones, 90% to 95% of them seen just once. Source: peripheral blood, taken 28 days after the second AZD1222 dose. Receptor source: an adult who received the AZD1222 COVID-19 vaccine.

This clone has a single count. This chain uses TRBV11-1 with TRBJ2-3; TRBD2 matches at 8 bases. Trimming took 3 bases from V and 2 from J; bases not matched to a gene: 7. Germline assignment: CDR1 SGHAT and CDR2 FQDESV (reference sequence). This CDR3 has 16 residues. The CDR3: CASSFYRGGTTDTQYF. In DNA, the CDR3 is TGTGCCAGCAGCTTTTACCGCGGGGGGACCACAGATACGCAGTATTTT.

The chain couples TRBV20-1 to TRBJ1-5; D might be TRBD1 (5 bases). V gave up 3 bases and J gave up 5 bases, with 11 bases separating them. Per the germline V gene, CDR1 is DFQATT and CDR2 is SNEGSKA (reference sequence). There are 13 residues in the CDR3. CDR3 protein: CSASRGGDQPQHF. The CDR3 DNA reads TGCAGTGCTAGTCGGGGAGGGGATCAGCCCCAGCATTTT.

This chain joins TRBV11-2 and TRBJ2-3; 13 nucleotides agree with TRBD2. Germline loops: CDR1 SGHAT, CDR2 FQNNGV. The length of the CDR3 is 16 residues. Trimming cost V 4 bases and J 2 bases; bases outside gene matches: 3. CDR3 in amino acids: CASSSGTSGDTDTQYF. CDR3 sequence (DNA): TGTGCCAGCAGCTCCGGGACTAGCGGGGACACAGATACGCAGTATTTT.

The rearrangement uses TRBV15 and TRBJ2-1; 7 bases fit TRBD1. V trimming: 0 bases; J trimming: 14 bases; junction bases outside the gene matches: 7. Per germline, CDR1 LNHNV and CDR2 YYDKDF (reference sequence). CDR3 length equals 13 residues. The CDR3, as DNA: TGTGCCACCAGCAGAGATGGGAAGGGGGCTGAGTTCTTC. Protein sequence: CATSRDGKGAEFF. Full variable domain (remainder filled in from reference TRBV15 and TRBJ2-1): DAMVIQNPRYQVTQFGKPVTLSCSQTLNHNVMYWYQQKSSQAPKLLFHYYDKDFNNEADTPDNFQSRRPNTSFCFLDIRSPGLGDTAMYLCATSRDGKGAEFFGPGTRLTVL.

V is TRBV6-4 and J is TRBJ1-3; 11 positions match TRBD1. Germline trimming cut 11 bases from V and 2 bases from J; bases unmatched to any gene: 8. CDR3 length: 15 amino acids. Per the germline V gene, CDR1 is MRHNA and CDR2 is SNTAGT. The CDR3, as DNA: TGTGCCGGGAAAGAGGACAGGGGGCCTGGAAACACCATATATTTT. Translated, it gives CAGKEDRGPGNTIYF.

The chain couples TRBV21-1 to TRBJ1-3. TRBV21-1 is noted as a pseudogene. This CDR3 region has 16 residues. The CDR3: CASSKVRGASGNTIYF. DNA of the CDR3: TGTGCCAGCAGCAAAGTGCGGGGGGCGTCAGGAAACACCATATATTTT.

In its sample, this clone was seen a few times. This chain joins TRBV5-1 and TRBJ1-3; TRBD1 might be the D (5 bases). CDR3 length equals 13 residues. Trimming took off 4 bases at V and 7 bases at J, with 12 bases between the two ends. Germline V gene sequence: CDR1 SGHRS, CDR2 YFSETQ. The CDR3 sequence is CASSPSGGNTIYF. The CDR3 DNA follows: TGCGCCAGCAGCCCCTCGGGGGGGAACACCATATATTTT.

V gene TRBV7-2 combines with J gene TRBJ1-1, with D possibly TRBD1 on 5 matching bases. Germline values: CDR1 SGHTA, CDR2 FQGNSA. The CDR3 totals 15 residues. Trimming cost V 1 base and J 5 bases, with 14 bases left between them. Here the CDR3 reads CASSLVTGGETEAFF. CDR3 coding DNA: TGTGCCAGCAGCTTAGTTACAGGTGGTGAGACTGAAGCTTTCTTT.